Below, 32 T cell receptor beta chains from the same sample are listed, as sequenced in a study of cytomegalovirus exposure and HLA in healthy donors. It was with 60 Vbeta and 13 Jbeta primers that the PCR ran. The method was immunoSEQ multiplex PCR; TCRdb's version includes in-frame clones alone and lacks a portion of them. This sample has 90,000 to 150,000 clones; 50% to 65% occur once, and the top ten carry approximately 11%. Specimen: PBMCs. The receptors stem from a man in his forties or fifties in good health and CMV-seropositive.

The gene calls are TRBV7-3 and TRBJ1-6, with TRBD1 matching over 9 bases. V trimming: 5 bases; J trimming: 6 bases; junction bases outside the gene matches: 14. The CDR3 has 18 residues. Germline CDR1 SGHTA, CDR2 FQGTGA. CDR3: CASSPANRGPEINSPLHF. The CDR3 nucleotides are TGTGCCAGCAGCCCGGCGAACAGGGGGCCCGAGATTAATTCACCCCTCCACTTT.

This clone was found a few times. The J gene is TRBJ2-5, the V gene TRBV6-5, with 8 bases identical to TRBD2. The CDR3 runs 15 residues. With V trimmed by 3 bases and J by 5 bases, 8 bases remained unmatched. Germline V gives CDR1 MNHEY, CDR2 SVGAGI. CDR3 nucleotides: TGTGCCAGCAGTTATTGGCGGGGGGAGGGGGAGACCCAGTACTTC. Its protein is CASSYWRGEGETQYF.

The sample holds one count of this clone. This chain links TRBV20-1 with TRBJ2-7; D not resolved. V was clipped by 3 bases and J by 3 bases, with 6 bases between them. The CDR3 has 11 amino acids. In germline, CDR1 is DFQATT, CDR2 SNEGSKA (reference sequence). CDR3 nucleotide sequence: TGCAGTGCTAGCCAGAACTACGAGCAGTACTTC. As protein: CSASQNYEQYF.

The genes are TRBV12-5 and TRBJ1-5; D gene unclear. This CDR3 contains 15 residues. The germline CDR1 and CDR2 sequences are LGHNT and FRNRAP. With 5 bases removed from V and 2 bases from J, the gap between germline ends came to 13 bases. The CDR3 region has the DNA TGTGCTAGTGGTCGTGATTTGAGGCGCAATCAGCCCCAGCATTTT. Translating it yields CASGRDLRRNQPQHF.

This clone was observed at least ten times. The J gene is TRBJ2-7, the V gene TRBV18, with TRBD2 identical over 7 bases. Trimming at V came to 1 base and at J to 4 bases, leaving 13 bases not matched to a gene. The germline gives CDR1 KGHSH, CDR2 LQKENI. The CDR3 spans 17 residues. The CDR3 nucleotides are TGTGCCAGCTCACCACGTTCCGGCGGGAGCGGATCATACGAGCAGTACTTC. Translating gives CASSPRSGGSGSYEQYF.

The chain has TRBV15 and TRBJ1-5; 7 bases are shared with TRBD1. The CDR3 spans 15 residues. With V trimmed by 3 bases and J by 4 bases, 6 bases remained unmatched. Germline V gene sequence: CDR1 LNHNV, CDR2 YYDKDF (reference sequence). The CDR3 reads CATSSRTGRNQPQHF. The CDR3 DNA sequence: TGTGCCACCAGCAGCAGGACAGGCAGAAATCAGCCCCAGCATTTT.

V is TRBV6-4 and J is TRBJ2-3; 9 bases fit TRBD2. V trimming: 2 bases; J trimming: 5 bases; junction bases outside the gene matches: 2. This CDR3 is 14 amino acids long. CDR1 and CDR2 (germline): MRHNA, SNTAGT. This CDR3 reads CASSDGGGEDTQYF. Written as DNA, the CDR3 is TGTGCCAGCAGTGACGGCGGGGGGGAAGATACGCAGTATTTT.

This clone was seen only a few times. The J gene is TRBJ2-7, the V gene TRBV6-6; D is undetermined. V shed 0 bases and J shed 5 bases, with 5 bases lying between them. There are 12 residues in the CDR3. The germline CDR1 and CDR2 sequences are MNHNY and SVGAGI (reference sequence). This chain's CDR3 is CASSYSVHEQYF. The CDR3 bases are TGTGCCAGCAGTTACTCCGTTCACGAGCAGTACTTC.

The gene calls are TRBV7-3 and TRBJ2-1; TRBD2 agrees at 8 bases. Looked up from germline, CDR1 is SGHTA and CDR2 is FQGTGA. The trim removed 1 base at V and 4 bases at J, leaving 3 bases unmatched. This CDR3 comprises 15 residues. Here the CDR3 reads CASSLRLASYNEQFF. CDR3 nucleotides: TGTGCCAGCAGCTTAAGACTAGCGTCTTACAATGAGCAGTTCTTC.

This clone appeared a few times. The chain links TRBV5-1 to TRBJ1-1; 8 nucleotides line up with TRBD1. The CDR3 runs 14 residues. Germline V lookup: CDR1 SGHRS, CDR2 YFSETQ. Trimming at V came to 4 bases and at J to 1 base, leaving 3 bases not matched to a gene. The CDR3 reads CASSIGQGNTEAFF. The CDR3 nucleotides are TGCGCCAGCAGCATAGGACAGGGGAACACTGAAGCTTTCTTT. The full variable domain, rest sourced from reference TRBV5-1 and TRBJ1-1, is KAGVTQTPRYLIKTRGQQVTLSCSPISGHRSVSWYQQTPGQGLQFLFEYFSETQRNKGNFPGRFSGRQFSNSRSEMNVSTLELGDSALYLCASSIGQGNTEAFFGQGTRLTVV.

The rearrangement uses TRBV2 and TRBJ1-5, with 7 bases that match TRBD1. The CDR3 covers 14 residues. J lost 0 bases, V lost 8 bases, and 4 bases had no gene match. CDR1 and CDR2 (germline): SNHLY, FYNNEI. The CDR3 protein is CASRGQVSNQPQHF. In DNA form, the CDR3 reads TGTGCCAGCCGAGGACAGGTTAGCAATCAGCCCCAGCATTTT.

CDR3 nucleotides: TGCGCCAGCAGCTTGGGGCGGAGTGACAATCAGCCCCAGCATTTT. It yields the protein CASSLGRSDNQPQHF. The gene calls are TRBV5-1 and TRBJ1-5; no clear D gene. V was pared by 0 bases and J by 3 bases, with 10 bases between. The CDR3 has 15 amino acids. Germline V CDR1 and CDR2: SGHRS, YFSETQ.

This clone was picked up a small number of times. The CDR3 region has the DNA TGTGCCAGCAGTTCCGCCGGGACAGGGACCTATGGCTACACCTTC. This gives the protein CASSSAGTGTYGYTF. The V and J genes are TRBV6-5 and TRBJ1-2, with 9 bases identical to TRBD1. The CDR3 consists of 15 residues. In germline, CDR1 is MNHEY, CDR2 SVGAGI. V shed 4 bases, J shed 4 bases, and the junction held 7 bases outside the gene matches.

This clone was recorded a few times. The V gene is TRBV20-1, the J gene TRBJ2-5; D remains ambiguous. Germline CDR1 is DFQATT and CDR2 is SNEGSKA (reference sequence). CDR3 length: 11 amino acids. The V gene lost 8 bases and the J gene lost 2 bases, with 9 bases spanning the gap. CDR3 bases: TGCAGTCATAAGCGTCAAGAGACCCAGTACTTC. This translates into CSHKRQETQYF.

This clone has more than one count but fewer than ten. The genes are TRBV7-2 and TRBJ1-1, with no clear D. The ends were cut back, 2 bases at V and 5 bases at J, with 9 bases in the middle. CDR1 and CDR2 (germline): SGHTA, FQGNSA. CDR3 length equals 13 residues. The CDR3 nucleotides read TGTGCCAGCAGCTTACAGGAACAGACTGAAGCTTTCTTT. Residues: CASSLQEQTEAFF. Full variable domain (outside the CDR3, taken from reference TRBV7-2 and TRBJ1-1): GAGVSQSPSNKVTEKGKDVELRCDPISGHTALYWYRQSLGQGLEFLIYFQGNSAPDKSGLPSDRFSAERTGGSVSTLTIQRTQQEDSAVYLCASSLQEQTEAFFGQGTRLTVV.

This clone was recorded at least ten times. The J gene is TRBJ2-2, the V gene TRBV11-3; the match to TRBD1 covers 9 bases. Germline trimming cut 6 bases from V and 1 base from J; bases unmatched to any gene: 6. The CDR3 sequence is 16 residues long. Germline V CDR1 and CDR2: SGHNT, YENEEA. In DNA form, the CDR3 reads TGTGCCAGCAGGCCCGGGACAGGGAGGAACACCGGGGAGCTGTTTTTT. Amino acids: CASRPGTGRNTGELFF.

This clone turned up a few times. The chain has TRBV7-2 and TRBJ1-2, with a weak D call TRBD1 (6 bases). In germline, CDR1 is SGHTA, CDR2 FQGNSA. Trimming removed 5 bases at V and 4 bases at J, with 11 bases between. The CDR3 contains 13 residues. For the CDR3, the DNA is TGTGCCAGCAGCCTCGGCAGGGGCTATGGCTACACCTTC. It yields the protein CASSLGRGYGYTF.

V usage is TRBV11-1 and J usage is TRBJ1-1; tentative D call: TRBD1 (5 bases). Germline V lookup: CDR1 SGHAT, CDR2 FQDESV (reference sequence). V was pared by 9 bases and J by 4 bases, with 12 bases between. This CDR3 has 12 amino acids. The CDR3: CARDTSVTEAFF. CDR3 sequence (DNA): TGTGCCAGGGACACTTCTGTCACTGAAGCTTTCTTT.

Written as DNA, the CDR3 is TGTGCCAGCAGCGTACCCCCCCCACTCGGGCAGGGGGGACAGAACACCGGGGAGCTGTTTTTT. This sequence encodes CASSVPPPLGQGGQNTGELFF. V and J are TRBV9 and TRBJ2-2; D is possibly TRBD1 (7 bases). The germline V gene has CDR1 SGDLS and CDR2 YYNGEE. This CDR3 is built from 21 residues. V was shortened by 1 base and J by 1 base, with 26 bases between the two germline ends.

The chain couples TRBV10-2 to TRBJ1-1; D not resolved. Trimming pared 4 bases from V and 3 bases from J, leaving 6 bases between. The germline V gene has CDR1 WSHSY and CDR2 SAAADI. The CDR3 extends over 12 amino acids. The CDR3 DNA follows: TGCGCCAGCAGTGGGGCGTACACTGAAGCTTTCTTT. Its protein is CASSGAYTEAFF.

Worth noting for this clone: Additional DNA sequences in this sample encode the identical CDR3. V gene TRBV4-2 combines with J gene TRBJ1-5; D is perhaps TRBD1 (6 bases). This CDR3 is built from 16 residues. CDR1 and CDR2 from the germline V gene are LGHNA and YNFKEQ. V lost 0 bases and J lost 2, with 11 bases in between. CDR3 in amino acids: CASSQDLAGGNQPQHF. The CDR3 region has the DNA TGTGCCAGCAGCCAAGATCTGGCAGGGGGCAATCAGCCCCAGCATTTT.

J is TRBJ1-1 and V is TRBV2, with 9 bases identical to TRBD1. The CDR3 has 15 amino acids. The germline V gene encodes CDR1 SNHLY and CDR2 FYNNEI. V was clipped by 4 bases and J by 6 bases; unmatched bases: 9. CDR3 amino acids: CASSARQGVTAEAFF. CDR3 sequence (DNA): TGTGCCAGCAGTGCCCGACAGGGGGTAACGGCTGAAGCTTTCTTT.

This chain uses TRBV4-3 with TRBJ1-2; possible D gene TRBD1, 5 bases. Germline V gene sequence: CDR1 LGHNA, CDR2 YSLEER. The CDR3 has 14 amino acids. Trimming shortened V by 0 bases and J by 5 bases, and 10 bases separated the two germline ends. This CDR3 reads CASSQESGLYGYTF. The CDR3 DNA sequence: TGCGCCAGCAGCCAAGAGTCAGGGCTATATGGCTACACCTTC.

The rearrangement uses TRBV29-1 and TRBJ2-5; TRBD1 might be the D (5 bases). CDR1 and CDR2 (germline): SQVTM, ANQGSEA. Trimming took off 4 bases at V and 2 bases at J, with 11 bases between the two ends. This CDR3 region has 13 residues. CDR3 nucleotides: TGCAGCGTTGGGGGCAGACATCAAGAGACCCAGTACTTC. It codes for CSVGGRHQETQYF.

The table lists this clone with a few counts. This chain uses TRBV6-1 with TRBJ2-7; possibly TRBD1 for D (5 bases). Per germline, CDR1 MNHNS and CDR2 SASEGT. V was clipped by 6 bases and J by 3 bases, with 12 bases between them. The length of the CDR3 is 13 residues. The DNA for the CDR3 is TGTGCCAGCAGACCAACAGGTAACTACGAGCAGTACTTC. This encodes CASRPTGNYEQYF.

The chain links TRBV6-5 to TRBJ2-7, with 8 bases that match TRBD2. Germline trimming cut 5 bases from V and 4 bases from J; bases unmatched to any gene: 7. CDR1 and CDR2 from the germline V gene are MNHEY and SVGAGI. The length of the CDR3 is 14 residues. CDR3 sequence (DNA): TGTGCCAGCAGTCAAAGCGGGAGTAGTTACGAGCAGTACTTC. Encoded protein: CASSQSGSSYEQYF.

V usage is TRBV5-1 and J usage is TRBJ1-2; 8 nucleotides line up with TRBD1. This CDR3 has 14 amino acids. V gave up 0 bases and J gave up 4 bases; unmatched junction bases: 2. Germline V CDR1 and CDR2: SGHRS, YFSETQ. The CDR3 coding sequence is TGCGCCAGCAGCTTGGTCAGGGGGCCCTATGGCTACACCTTC. Its protein product is CASSLVRGPYGYTF.

This sequence joins TRBV7-9 and TRBJ1-2; a possible D gene is TRBD1 (6 bases). Trimming stripped 1 base from V and 8 bases from J, with 8 bases between. From germline, CDR1 is SEHNR and CDR2 FQNEAQ (reference sequence). The CDR3 covers 12 residues. The CDR3 is CASSLDQGGYTF. CDR3 nucleotides: TGTGCCAGCAGCTTAGATCAGGGGGGCTACACCTTC.

This clone was seen a single time. This chain links TRBV2 with TRBJ2-2; unclear D gene. CDR1 SNHLY and CDR2 FYNNEI come from the germline V gene. The CDR3 covers 12 residues. Trimming left V 3 bases short and J 3 bases short, with 2 bases between. The CDR3 sequence is CASSDDTGELFF. The CDR3 coding sequence is TGTGCCAGCAGTGACGACACCGGGGAGCTGTTTTTT.

This clone was seen only once. The rearrangement joins TRBV5-6 to TRBJ2-1; no firm D call. The V gene lost 5 bases and the J gene lost 4 bases, with 7 bases spanning the gap. Germline V CDR1 and CDR2: SGHDT, YYEEEE. The CDR3 runs 12 residues. As DNA, the CDR3 is TGTGCCAGCAGGTCAGAATACAATGAGCAGTTCTTC. Translation gives CASRSEYNEQFF.

Notes on this clone: Germline and junction disagree at one end, which may indicate a read error. This rearrangement joins TRBV7-9 to TRBJ2-6; D possibly corresponds to TRBD1 (5 bases). The CDR3 runs to 16 residues. CDR1 is SEHNR and CDR2 is FQNEAQ in the germline V gene (reference sequence). CDR3 sequence reads: CVSSLGRLSGANVLTF. DNA of the CDR3: TGTGTCAGCAGCTTGGGGCGGCTATCTGGGGCCAACGTCCTGACTTTC.

The chain recombines TRBV19 with TRBJ2-7; D is ambiguous. The germline gives CDR1 LNHDA, CDR2 SQIVND (reference sequence). This CDR3 region has 12 residues. The V gene lost 8 bases and the J gene lost 5 bases, with 13 bases spanning the gap. DNA of the CDR3: TGTGCCAGTGTCGGTTCGTACCACGAGCAGTACTTC. As protein: CASVGSYHEQYF.